This entry features one TCR beta chain sequence. Its antigen remains unidentified. This sample is part of a study of beta chain features in type 1 diabetes. Study-wide results and caveats: A moderate, significant TCRB CDR3 shortening appeared in type 1 diabetes across four CD4+ subsets. Still unanswered here is whether HLA type influences TCRB rearrangement.

Since all of the isolated RNA was reverse transcribed, expressed TCRB transcripts were what got sequenced. Assay used: immunoSEQ multiplex PCR; TCRdb lists only in-frame clones, some missing. Counted here are hundreds of thousands of clones, more than 12% occurring once; the ten biggest clones make up 0.035% to 0.04%. Trimming cost V 5 bases and J 2 bases, with 11 bases left between them. In germline, CDR1 is SGHTA, CDR2 FQGTGA. CDR3 length: 14 residues. Sequenced material: naive CD4+ T cells from blood. The chain links TRBV7-3 to TRBJ2-3, with D unresolved. The sequence was obtained from a man in his late teens or twenties with type 1 diabetes. Written as DNA, the CDR3 is TGTGCCAGCAGCCCCACCGACGTCACAGATACGCAGTATTTT. The encoded protein is CASSPTDVTDTQYF.